A single sample is the source of the 9 T cell receptor beta chains below, sequenced in a study of T cell responses to AZD1222 COVID-19 vaccine. Produced via immunoSEQ multiplex PCR; TCRdb's table is partial and in-frame only. This sample has approximately 220,000 clones, with under 95% found just once. The source material was peripheral blood, sampled on day 0 of MenACWY control vaccination. These receptors were obtained from an adult in good health.

V gene TRBV3-1 (or the pseudogene TRBV3-2) combines with J gene TRBJ2-7; D possibly corresponds to TRBD1 (6 bases). Trimming took off 1 base at V and 6 bases at J, with 10 bases between the two ends. CDR1 and CDR2 from the germline V gene are LGHDT and YNNKEL (reference sequence). The CDR3 sequence is 13 residues long. CDR3 bases: TGTGCCAGCAGCCAAGCCCTCAGGGGCGAGCAGTACTTC. Its translation: CASSQALRGEQYF.

This chain uses TRBV3-1 (or the pseudogene TRBV3-2) with TRBJ1-3; D is possibly TRBD1 (6 bases). Trimming stripped 1 base from V and 4 bases from J, with 14 bases between. This CDR3 has 16 residues. In germline, CDR1 is LGHDT, CDR2 YNNKEL (reference sequence). CDR3 in DNA: TGTGCCAGCAGCCAAGCCGGGGGGCTGGCAGGAAACACCATATATTTT. As protein: CASSQAGGLAGNTIYF.

The rearrangement joins TRBV19 to TRBJ1-6; D unresolved. The V end was cut by 6 bases, the J end by 13 bases, with 28 bases between. CDR1 LNHDA and CDR2 SQIVND come from the germline V gene (reference sequence). The CDR3 runs 17 residues. CDR3 sequence: CASSLASFPGLPAPLHF. CDR3 bases: TGTGCCAGTAGCCTTGCCTCCTTCCCCGGACTCCCCGCGCCCCTCCACTTT.

The chain recombines TRBV12-3 or TRBV12-4 with TRBJ1-1, with D maybe TRBD1 (6 bases). Trimming took 6 bases from V and 6 from J, leaving 14 bases between them. CDR3 length: 13 amino acids. The CDR3 nucleotides are TGTGCCAGCAGCCCCATCAGGGGAGCTGAAGCTTTCTTT. It is translated as CASSPIRGAEAFF.

This chain connects TRBV18 to TRBJ2-5; the match to TRBD1 covers 7 bases. V trimming: 4 bases; J trimming: 4 bases; junction bases outside the gene matches: 15. The CDR3 loop spans 17 amino acids. Germline CDR1 and CDR2: KGHSH and LQKENI. CDR3 sequence: CASSQKLTGARVETQYF. For the CDR3, the DNA is TGTGCCAGCTCACAGAAACTAACAGGGGCGCGGGTAGAGACCCAGTACTTC.

This sequence joins TRBV7-8 and TRBJ2-7, with 8 bases matching TRBD2. CDR3 size: 14 residues. The V and J ends lost 6 bases and 1 base, in that order; junction bases with no gene match: 5. From germline, CDR1 is SGHVS and CDR2 FQNEAQ. The CDR3 DNA reads TGTGCCAGCAGGTCTCGGGGGGGATCCTACGAGCAGTACTTC. Protein: CASRSRGGSYEQYF.

The chain links TRBV30 to TRBJ1-4, with D unresolved. With 0 bases removed from V and 8 bases from J, the gap between germline ends came to 13 bases. Germline CDR1 is GTSNPN and CDR2 is SVGIG (reference sequence). The CDR3 spans 14 residues. This CDR3 reads CAWSVQGLGEKLFF. Here the CDR3 DNA reads TGTGCCTGGAGTGTACAAGGGTTGGGGGAAAAACTGTTTTTT.

J is TRBJ2-3 and V is TRBV7-9, with D possibly matching TRBD2 (5 bases). Germline CDR1 is SEHNR and CDR2 is FQNEAQ (reference sequence). The CDR3 is made up of 15 amino acids. V was trimmed by 4 bases and J by 1 base, leaving 12 bases between them. The CDR3 sequence: CASSSDGVRTDTQYF. In DNA, the CDR3 is TGTGCCAGCAGCTCCGACGGGGTCCGCACAGATACGCAGTATTTT.

The chain recombines TRBV4-1 with TRBJ1-4; D gene unclear. V shed 4 bases and J shed 3 bases, with 18 bases lying between them. Germline V gives CDR1 MGHRA, CDR2 YSYEKL. The CDR3 has 17 residues. For the CDR3, the DNA is TGCGCCAGCAGCCCAACCTCTCGCCGGGCCTCTAATGAAAAACTGTTTTTT. Translating it yields CASSPTSRRASNEKLFF.